Shown below are 5 T cell receptor beta chains from a single sample sequenced in a study of T cell responses to AZD1222 COVID-19 vaccine. The method was immunoSEQ multiplex PCR; TCRdb's version includes in-frame clones alone and lacks a portion of them. The sample has about 70,000 clones; 84% are singletons. The material sequenced was peripheral blood, taken on day 0 of AZD1222 vaccination. The receptors stem from an adult in good health.

This clone was recorded once. This chain links TRBV28 with TRBJ1-5, with D unclear. Germline V CDR1 and CDR2: MDHEN, SYDVKM. This CDR3 comprises 16 residues. Trimming removed 4 bases at V and 2 bases at J, with 15 bases between. The CDR3 loop reads CASSYFGTRGNQPQHF. CDR3 DNA sequence: TGTGCCAGCAGTTATTTTGGTACCCGGGGCAATCAGCCCCAGCATTTT.

This clone is labeled as medium-sized. The V call is TRBV4-1, the J call TRBJ1-1, with no clear D. CDR1 and CDR2 from the germline V gene are MGHRA and YSYEKL. The CDR3 length is 14 residues. V was shortened by 2 bases and J by 2 bases, with 9 bases between the two germline ends. The CDR3 coding sequence is TGCGCCAGCAGCCAACCCCTAATCAACACTGAAGCTTTCTTT. This codes for CASSQPLINTEAFF.

The chain joins TRBV28 to TRBJ1-6; D call uncertain. The germline V and J ends were trimmed by 1 base and 7 bases, with 11 bases remaining between them. CDR1 is MDHEN and CDR2 is SYDVKM in the germline V gene. The CDR3 runs 15 residues. The CDR3, as DNA: TGTGCCAGCAGTTTATTGGAGCCCAACAATTCACCCCTCCACTTT. Translation gives CASSLLEPNNSPLHF.

This sequence joins TRBV12-5 and TRBJ2-3; D is perhaps TRBD1 (6 bases). This CDR3 comprises 19 residues. CDR1 LGHNT and CDR2 FRNRAP come from the germline V gene. V lost 2 bases and J lost 2, with 23 bases in between. The CDR3 loop is CASGLYPGGRGFDTDTQYF. The DNA for the CDR3 is TGTGCTAGTGGTTTGTACCCCGGCGGCAGGGGATTTGACACAGATACGCAGTATTTT.

The V and J genes are TRBV5-4 and TRBJ1-2; tentatively, D is TRBD1 (5 bases). Per germline, CDR1 SGHNT and CDR2 YYREEE (reference sequence). V was trimmed by 4 bases and J by 4 bases, leaving 11 bases between them. This CDR3 contains 13 residues. CDR3 sequence reads: CASSQDMSYGYTF. In DNA, the CDR3 is TGTGCCAGCAGCCAGGACATGTCCTATGGCTACACCTTC.